The rows below give T cell receptor beta chains drawn from one sample of a study of shared clonotypes between healthy human individuals. The repertoire was sequenced with immunoSEQ multiplex PCR; TCRdb's copy has only in-frame clones and lacks some. The sample gives some 2.4 million clones, under 95% of which show up once; approximately 0.37% is in the top ten. Material: naive CD4+ T cells from PBMCs. The receptors come from a man in his late teens or twenties in good health. Some clones in this sample may be carry-over from other donors' samples. CDR3s include the opening cysteine and the closing phenylalanine or tryptophan. The D gene is left open where the match is weak. Rows may omit the clone size; those that give it use once, few, many or a size class.

>TRBD1|TRBJ2-7|TRBV5-8|.
TGTGCCAGCAGCTTGTGGAAAGGGACAGTATCCTACGAGCAGTACTTC
CASSLWKGTVSYEQYF
>.|TRBJ2-7|TRBV5-1|.
TGCGCCAGCAGCTTGGCCATGTCAAGGGGTGCCTCCTACGAGCAGTACTTC
CASSLAMSRGASYEQYF
>.|TRBJ2-5|TRBV11-2|.
TGTGCCAGTCAGAGGGGGATACAAGAGACCCAGTACTTC
CASQRGIQETQYF
>.|TRBJ1-5|TRBV6-5|once
TGTGCCAGCAGTCCCTCCCCCGAGGCTCCCTGGCCCCAGCATTTT
CASSPSPEAPWPQHF
>TRBD1|TRBJ1-5|TRBV11-2|.
TGTGCCAGCAGCTTAGGAAGAGGGGGCCGACTAGGGAATCAGCCCCAGCATTTT
CASSLGRGGRLGNQPQHF
>TRBD2|TRBJ2-1|TRBV5-1|once
TGCGCCAGCAGCTTGCAACTAGCGGGACACAATGAGCAGTTCTTC
CASSLQLAGHNEQFF
>TRBD1|TRBJ2-3|TRBV9|.
TGTGCCAGCAGCCCCCGGACAGGGAGTATGGGTGGATCAGATACGCAGTATTTT
CASSPRTGSMGGSDTQYF
>.|TRBJ2-3|TRBV15|.
TGTGCCACCAGGGTCGCTCCCACAGATACGCAGTATTTT
CATRVAPTDTQYF
>TRBD1|TRBJ2-1|TRBV11-3|.
TGTGCCAGCAGCGGGGACAGGCCCCCTAACAATGAGCAGTTCTTC
CASSGDRPPNNEQFF
>.|TRBJ1-3|TRBV5-1|.
TGCGCCAGCAGCGTAGACAGCTCTGGAAACACCATATATTTT
CASSVDSSGNTIYF
>TRBD1|TRBJ2-2|TRBV11-2|.
TGTGCCAGCAGCTTCATACAGGGGTATGATACCGGGGAGCTGTTTTTT
CASSFIQGYDTGELFF
>.|TRBJ2-1|TRBV28|.
TGTGCCAGCAGTCGCCCGGCCAGACAGCTGAATGAGCAGTTCTTC
CASSRPARQLNEQFF
>.|TRBJ2-7|TRBV27|.
TGTGCCAGCAGTCTAGACCGGGACTCCTCCTACGAGCAGTACTTC
CASSLDRDSSYEQYF
>.|TRBJ2-3|TRBV5-5|.
TGTGCCAGCAGCCCTAGGTCGAGCACAGATACGCAGTATTTT
CASSPRSSTDTQYF
>.|TRBJ1-5|TRBV2|.
TGTGCCAGCAGGGGCGGGTGGAATCAGCCCCAGCATTTT
CASRGGWNQPQHF
>TRBD2|TRBJ2-5|TRBV5-1|.
TGCGCCAGCAGACTAGCGGGAGAAGGGGAGACCCAGTACTTC
CASRLAGEGETQYF
>.|TRBJ1-2|TRBV7-6|.
TGTGCCAGCAGCCCTTACATTGAAGGTTGGGGGCGGTATGGCTACACCTTC
CASSPYIEGWGRYGYTF
>.|TRBJ2-2|TRBV27|.
TGTGCCAGCAGCCCGACTCGGGTAACCGGGGAGCTGTTTTTT
CASSPTRVTGELFF
>.|TRBJ2-7|TRBV11-2|.
TGTGCCAGCAGCCACCGAAAGGGATCCTACGAGCAGTACTTC
CASSHRKGSYEQYF
>TRBD2|TRBJ2-1|TRBV7-3|once
TGTGCCAGCAGCCTAGGGCTAGCGGCTTACAATGAGCAGTTCTTC
CASSLGLAAYNEQFF
>.|TRBJ2-7|TRBV2|.
TGTGCCAGCAGCTTAGACGCAGGGGACGAGCAGTACTTC
CASSLDAGDEQYF
>TRBD1|TRBJ1-1|TRBV18|.
TGTGCCAGCTCACCCTGGACAGGGGAGGAATCGGCTTTCTTT
CASSPWTGEESAFF
>.|TRBJ1-5|TRBV9|.
TGTGCCAGCAGCCCCGGACAGAATAGCAATCAGCCCCAGCATTTT
CASSPGQNSNQPQHF
>.|TRBJ1-4|TRBV18|once
TGTGCCAGCTCACCGAGTGCTCGGAGTACTAATGAAAAACTGTTTTTT
CASSPSARSTNEKLFF
>TRBD2|TRBJ2-1|TRBV11-2|.
TGTGCCAGCAGCCCATCGGGTTCGGGGGGCAATGAGCAGTTCTTC
CASSPSGSGGNEQFF
>.|TRBJ2-5|TRBV5-1|.
TGCGCCAGCAGCTGGGACCCGGGTGGCGAGACCCAGTACTTC
CASSWDPGGETQYF
>.|TRBJ1-5|TRBV30|.
TGTGCCTGGAGCACCTGGGCGAATCAGCCCCAGCATTTT
CAWSTWANQPQHF
>TRBD1|TRBJ1-5|TRBV28|few
TGTGCCAGCAGCAGACAGGGGGCGGGCAATCAGCCCCAGCATTTT
CASSRQGAGNQPQHF
>.|TRBJ2-3|TRBV11-2|once
TGTGCCAGCAGCCCCGCCGTGGGGGGTACGCAGTATTTT
CASSPAVGGTQYF
>.|TRBJ2-1|TRBV5-1|.
TGCGCCAGCCAGCGAGAGGCCGGGAGCTCCTACAATGAGCAGTTCTTC
CASQREAGSSYNEQFF
>TRBD2|TRBJ2-7|TRBV5-8|.
TGTGCCAGCAGCTTAATACTAGCGGGAGCGAGCGAGCAGTACTTC
CASSLILAGASEQYF
>.|TRBJ1-1|TRBV7-2|.
TGTGCCAGCAGCTTCAGGGACACTGAAGCTTTCTTT
CASSFRDTEAFF
>.|TRBJ2-1|TRBV2|once
TGTGCCAGCCTGGTGGGGCCACATGAGCAGTTCTTC
CASLVGPHEQFF
>.|TRBJ1-1|TRBV5-1|.
TGCGCCAGCAGCTTGAGCACACCGGGAATCACTGAAGCTTTCTTT
CASSLSTPGITEAFF
>.|TRBJ2-7|TRBV19|.
TGTGCCAGTAGTATAGAGGGACAACTCTACGAGCAGTACTTC
CASSIEGQLYEQYF
>.|TRBJ1-5|TRBV19|.
TGTGCCAGTAGTTCGATCGGGACCTACAATCAGCCCCAGCATTTT
CASSSIGTYNQPQHF
>.|TRBJ2-7|TRBV5-3|.
TGTGCCAGAAGCTTTTCAAAGTTGCAGTACTTC
CARSFSKLQYF
>TRBD2|TRBJ2-3|TRBV27|.
TGTGCCAGCAGTCCCATAGCGGGAGAAAGGACAGATACGCAGTATTTT
CASSPIAGERTDTQYF
>.|TRBJ2-7|TRBV2|.
TGTGCCAGCAGTGAATACAGCTACGAGCAGTACTTC
CASSEYSYEQYF
>.|TRBJ2-3|TRBV5-1|.
TGCGCCAGCAGCGTAACGGGAGTAACAGATACGCAGTATTTT
CASSVTGVTDTQYF
>.|TRBJ2-7|TRBV2|.
TGTGCCAGCAGTGAGAGAAGAGGGGGGCTGTGGTCCTACGAGCAGTACTTC
CASSERRGGLWSYEQYF
>.|TRBJ2-7|TRBV5-1|.
TGCGCCAGCAGCTCAATGTCGAAAGCGACGTCCTACGAGCAGTACTTC
CASSSMSKATSYEQYF
>.|TRBJ1-1|TRBV5-4|.
TGTGCCAGCAGCGGGGCTAACAGGGAATACACTGAAGCTTTCTTT
CASSGANREYTEAFF
>.|TRBJ1-1|TRBV7-2|.
TGTGCCAGCAGCTTAAGTAGGCTCACTGAAGCTTTCTTT
CASSLSRLTEAFF
>.|TRBJ2-3|TRBV7-3|.
TGTGCCAGCAGCTTGGGGGGACGCACAGATACGCAGTATTTT
CASSLGGRTDTQYF
>.|TRBJ1-4|TRBV15|.
TGTGCCACCAGCGGGGGAGGCGGGGGCAGAAGGGAAAAACTGTTTTTT
CATSGGGGGRREKLFF
>TRBD1|TRBJ2-7|TRBV13|.
TGTGCCAGCGGGTACAGGGGTTATTACGAGCAGTACTTC
CASGYRGYYEQYF
>.|TRBJ2-7|TRBV27|once
TGTGCCAGCAGTTTATCTCCAGCGGGCACTTCCTACGAGCAGTACTTC
CASSLSPAGTSYEQYF
>.|TRBJ2-3|TRBV7-8|.
TGTGCCAGCAGCTCATACAGGAGCACAGATACGCAGTATTTT
CASSSYRSTDTQYF
>.|TRBJ2-1|TRBV5-8|.
TGTGCCAGCAGCTCAGGAAAGGCTCCTGCGTATGAGCAGTTCTTC
CASSSGKAPAYEQFF
>.|TRBJ2-4|TRBV28|.
TGTGCCAGCAGTTTACGGGGCCTTGGGGCCAAAAACATTCAGTACTTC
CASSLRGLGAKNIQYF
>TRBD1|TRBJ2-3|TRBV15|.
TGTGCCACCAGCAGAGACAGGGGGTTGGATACGCAGTATTTT
CATSRDRGLDTQYF
>.|TRBJ2-3|TRBV30|.
TGTGCCTGGAGTACCGGTAGCACAGATACGCAGTATTTT
CAWSTGSTDTQYF
>.|TRBJ2-7|TRBV7-2|.
TGTGCCAGCAGTCTTAGCGGAACTACGTTAGAGCAGTACTTC
CASSLSGTTLEQYF
>.|TRBJ1-4|TRBV28|.
TGTGCCAGCAGTTTAATGAGGGAAAAACTGTTTTTT
CASSLMREKLFF